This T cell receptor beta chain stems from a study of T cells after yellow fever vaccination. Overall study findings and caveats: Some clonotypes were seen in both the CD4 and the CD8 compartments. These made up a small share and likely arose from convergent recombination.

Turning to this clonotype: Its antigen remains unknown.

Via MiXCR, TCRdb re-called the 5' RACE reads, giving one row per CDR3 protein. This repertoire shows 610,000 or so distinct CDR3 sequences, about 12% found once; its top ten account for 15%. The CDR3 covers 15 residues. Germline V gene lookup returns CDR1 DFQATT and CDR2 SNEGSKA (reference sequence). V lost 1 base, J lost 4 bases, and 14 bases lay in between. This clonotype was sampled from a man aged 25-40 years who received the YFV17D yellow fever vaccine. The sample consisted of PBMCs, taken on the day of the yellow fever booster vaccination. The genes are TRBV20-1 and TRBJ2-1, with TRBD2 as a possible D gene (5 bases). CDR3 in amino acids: CSARVVATKYNEQFF. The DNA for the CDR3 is TGCAGTGCTAGAGTCGTAGCGACCAAATACAATGAGCAGTTCTTC.